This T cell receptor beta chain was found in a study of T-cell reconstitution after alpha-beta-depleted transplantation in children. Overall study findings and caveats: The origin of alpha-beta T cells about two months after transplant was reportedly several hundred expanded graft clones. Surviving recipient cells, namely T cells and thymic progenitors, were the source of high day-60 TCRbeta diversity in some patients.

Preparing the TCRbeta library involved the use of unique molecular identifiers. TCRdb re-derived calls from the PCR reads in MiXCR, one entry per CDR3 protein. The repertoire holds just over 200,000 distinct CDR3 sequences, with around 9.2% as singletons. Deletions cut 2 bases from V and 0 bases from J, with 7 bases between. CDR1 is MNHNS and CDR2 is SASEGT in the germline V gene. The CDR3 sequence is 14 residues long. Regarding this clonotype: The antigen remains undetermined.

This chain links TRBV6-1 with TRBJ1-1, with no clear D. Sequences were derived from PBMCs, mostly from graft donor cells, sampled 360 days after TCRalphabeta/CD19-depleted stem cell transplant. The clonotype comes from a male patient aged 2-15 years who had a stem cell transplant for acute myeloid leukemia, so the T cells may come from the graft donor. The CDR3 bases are TGTGCCAGCAGTGAATCCCGGATGAACACTGAAGCTTTCTTT. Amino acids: CASSESRMNTEAFF.